A selection of T cell receptor beta chains follows, all from one sample in a study of T-cell reconstitution after alpha-beta-depleted transplantation in children. TCRdb redid the calling of the PCR reads with MiXCR, one entry per CDR3 protein. The repertoire holds about 120,000 distinct CDR3 sequences, with approximately 10% as singletons. This sample comprised PBMCs from the stem cell graft donor, obtained from the stem cell graft. The source is a human donor who donated a stem cell graft to a child with acute lymphoblastic leukemia. Both conserved end residues are part of each CDR3. Each record gives: CDR3 length, V gene, CDR3 protein.

19	TRBV5-1	CASSLVITGTGVSTDTQYF
13	TRBV12-3/TRBV12-4	CASRGGAGYGYTF
14	TRBV6-5	CASSPIPARNEQYF
14	TRBV12-3/TRBV12-4	CASSSQTGGTEAFF
14	TRBV5-1	CASSLNPGPYEQYF
18	TRBV12-3/TRBV12-4	CASSLRSAGTGSTDTQYF
14	TRBV20-1	CSAREGGRNTEAFF
15	TRBV29-1	CSVLAPRDYLETQYF
16	TRBV7-2	CASSGKMNLAKNIQYF
13	TRBV24-1	CATSDFKGGTQYF
14	TRBV4-3	CASSQAGWGDGYTF
13	TRBV7-2	CASTFLHGEKLFF
15	TRBV12-3/TRBV12-4	CASSRGLPRGQPQHF
17	TRBV6-5	CASSYSIGRIQYNEQFF
15	TRBV5-6	CASSPRTGGQETQYF
12	TRBV28	CASSLKIDEQFF
11	TRBV10-3	CAISDSETQYF
15	TRBV5-1	CASSWIRGTTDTQYF
13	TRBV6-4	CASSAGVWETQYF
13	TRBV5-1	CASSLGQGETQYF
16	TRBV24-1	CATSDGKRQGVGELFF
15	TRBV27	CASSFRDSGANVLTF
14	TRBV13	CASNVGRYTDTQYF
17	TRBV7-9	CASSLLGGRADGYGYTF
12	TRBV15	CATSPDRDEQFF
17	TRBV5-6	CASSLSGGTGMDQPQHF
16	TRBV10-2	CASSDQGAATNEKLFF
16	TRBV5-1	CASSLAQGSRTDTQYF
15	TRBV20-1	CSARPAGRGDTEAFF
15	TRBV11-2	CASSPGGARNTEAFF
17	TRBV18	CASSQYRPGHPNTEAFF
14	TRBV11-3	CASSRRPDTGELFF
14	TRBV29-1	CSVLAGPYQETQYF
17	TRBV3-1	CASSQDLGLARTDTQYF
14	TRBV6-5	CASRRQGDNQPQHF
14	TRBV29-1	CSVSSGQVSDTQYF
15	TRBV7-3	CASSSDSSRAYEQYF
13	TRBV5-5	CASSQRNGHTQYF
14	TRBV9	CASSVEDYHNEQFF
16	TRBV3-1	CASSYGLAGASGELFF
17	TRBV24-1	CATSDFRTSGSVRELFF
13	TRBV28	CASHRGSLYEQYF
13	TRBV16	CASSLRVGSGYTF
13	TRBV7-2	CASSLRGGTEAFF
12	TRBV29-1	CSVIPAGNTIYF
14	TRBV12-3/TRBV12-4	CASSLMRSSYEQYF
15	TRBV5-8	CASSPGRRSSYGYTF
14	TRBV9	CASSVYGRVNEQFF
15	TRBV5-1	CASSLVVGSTYEQYF
13	TRBV30	CAWRTGVLTEAFF
15	TRBV6-2/TRBV6-3	CASSTLGGADNEQFF
12	TRBV6-1	CASRTDTHEQYF
14	TRBV28	CASSFLLSGNTIYF
15	TRBV27	CASSQNPRHGMGYTF
17	TRBV12-3/TRBV12-4	CASSLWVAGDVQETQYF
13	TRBV20-1	CSARGRPDNEQFF
16	TRBV7-2	CASSSDWRGGRNEQFF
16	TRBV9	CASSSPPPETQETQYF
13	TRBV6-5	CASSSSVNTEAFF
16	TRBV18	CASSRRAAGVQETQYF